Detailed here is one T cell receptor beta chain. The sample has other DNA sequences that encode this CDR3 too. These data originate in a study of blood T cell repertoires in COVID-19. The overall study: There were acute and convalescent COVID-19 samples, and they came from the United States, Italy and Spain. The cDNA or gDNA used as material had been derived from T cells, B-cell-depleted T cells, or PBMCs.

This CDR3 has 14 amino acids. Trimming left V 3 bases short and J 1 base short, with 8 bases between. From germline, CDR1 is SGDLS and CDR2 YYNGEE. Per the original data handling: From reference gene primer amplification, estimates of nucleated cell counts were derived. Using immunoSEQ multiplex PCR, the repertoire was profiled, and TCRdb retains in-frame clones only, with some absent. The V and J calls and clone size are taken from that table; D and trimming were inferred from the DNA. The sample consists of approximately 300,000 clones, approximately 90% of them appearing once. The sequenced sample was PBMCs or T cells enriched from blood (not recorded which). The chain has TRBV9 and TRBJ1-3; tentatively, D is TRBD1 (5 bases). This TCR derives from a woman aged 30 to 39 who had recovered from COVID-19. This CDR3 is CASSARGSGNTIYF. DNA of the CDR3: TGTGCCAGCAGCGCTAGGGGATCTGGAAACACCATATATTTT.